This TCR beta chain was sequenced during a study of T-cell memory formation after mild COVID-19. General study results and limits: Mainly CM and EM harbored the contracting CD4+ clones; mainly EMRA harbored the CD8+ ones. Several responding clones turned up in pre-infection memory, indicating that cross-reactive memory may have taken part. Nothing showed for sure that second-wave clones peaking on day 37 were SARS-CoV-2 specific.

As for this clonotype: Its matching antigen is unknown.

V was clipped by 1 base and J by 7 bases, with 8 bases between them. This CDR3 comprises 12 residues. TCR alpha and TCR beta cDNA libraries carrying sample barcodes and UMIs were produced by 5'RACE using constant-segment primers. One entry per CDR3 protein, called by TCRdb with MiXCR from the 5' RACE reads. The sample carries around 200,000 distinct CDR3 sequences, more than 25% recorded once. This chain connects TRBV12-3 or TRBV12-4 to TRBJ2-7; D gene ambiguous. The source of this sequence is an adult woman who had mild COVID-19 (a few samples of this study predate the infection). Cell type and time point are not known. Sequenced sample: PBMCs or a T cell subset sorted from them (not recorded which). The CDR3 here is CASSLGLGEQYF. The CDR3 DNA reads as TGTGCCAGCAGTTTAGGACTGGGGGAGCAGTACTTC.